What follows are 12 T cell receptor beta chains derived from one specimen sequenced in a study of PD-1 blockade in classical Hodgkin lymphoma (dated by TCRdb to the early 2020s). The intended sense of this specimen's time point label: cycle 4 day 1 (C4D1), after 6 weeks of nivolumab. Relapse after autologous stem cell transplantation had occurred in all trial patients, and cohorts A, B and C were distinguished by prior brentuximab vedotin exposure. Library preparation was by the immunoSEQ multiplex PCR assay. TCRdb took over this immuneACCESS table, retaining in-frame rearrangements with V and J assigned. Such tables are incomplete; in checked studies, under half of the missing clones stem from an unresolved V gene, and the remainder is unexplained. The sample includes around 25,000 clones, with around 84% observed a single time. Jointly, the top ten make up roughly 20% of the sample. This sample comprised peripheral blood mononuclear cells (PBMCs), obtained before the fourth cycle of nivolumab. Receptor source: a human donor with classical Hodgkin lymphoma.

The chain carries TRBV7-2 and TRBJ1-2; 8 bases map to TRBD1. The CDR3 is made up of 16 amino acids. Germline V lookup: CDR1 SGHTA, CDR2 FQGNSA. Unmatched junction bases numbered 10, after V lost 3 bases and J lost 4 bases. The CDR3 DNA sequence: TGTGCCAGCAGCTTGAGCAGGGGGCGCATCACCTATGGCTACACCTTC. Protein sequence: CASSLSRGRITYGYTF.

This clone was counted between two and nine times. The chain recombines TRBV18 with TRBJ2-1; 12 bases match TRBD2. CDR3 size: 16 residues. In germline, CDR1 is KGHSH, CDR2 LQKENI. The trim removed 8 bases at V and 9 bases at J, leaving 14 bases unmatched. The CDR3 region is CASRRSGLAGGGEQFF. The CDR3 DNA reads TGTGCCAGCCGCCGCTCGGGACTAGCGGGCGGAGGTGAGCAGTTCTTC. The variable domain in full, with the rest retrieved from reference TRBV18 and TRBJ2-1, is NAGVMQNPRHLVRRRGQEARLRCSPMKGHSHVYWYRQLPEEGLKFMVYLQKENIIDESGMPKERFSAEFPKEGPSILRIQQVVRGDSAAYFCASRRSGLAGGGEQFFGPGTRLTVL.

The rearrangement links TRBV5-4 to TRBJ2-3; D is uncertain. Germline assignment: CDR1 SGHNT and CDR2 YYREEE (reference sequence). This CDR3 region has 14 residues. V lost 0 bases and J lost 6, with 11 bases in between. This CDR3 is CASSLGPSMDTQYF. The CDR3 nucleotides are TGTGCCAGCAGCTTGGGACCATCCATGGATACGCAGTATTTT. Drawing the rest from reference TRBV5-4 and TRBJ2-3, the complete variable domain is ETGVTQSPTHLIKTRGQQVTLRCSSQSGHNTVSWYQQALGQGPQFIFQYYREEENGRGNFPPRFSGLQFPNYSSELNVNALELDDSALYLCASSLGPSMDTQYFGPGTRLTVL.

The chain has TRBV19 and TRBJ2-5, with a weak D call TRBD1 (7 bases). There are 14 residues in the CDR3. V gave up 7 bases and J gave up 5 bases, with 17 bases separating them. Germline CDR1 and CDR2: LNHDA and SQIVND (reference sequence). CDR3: CASKARGARETQYF. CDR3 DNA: TGTGCCAGTAAGGCCAGGGGGGCCCGGGAGACCCAGTACTTC.

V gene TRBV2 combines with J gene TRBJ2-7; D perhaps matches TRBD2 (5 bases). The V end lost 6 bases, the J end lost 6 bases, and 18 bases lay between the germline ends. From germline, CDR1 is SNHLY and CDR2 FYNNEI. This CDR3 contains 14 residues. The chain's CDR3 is CASSGTRIGSEQYF. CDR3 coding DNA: TGTGCCAGCAGCGGAACTAGAATTGGGAGCGAGCAGTACTTC.

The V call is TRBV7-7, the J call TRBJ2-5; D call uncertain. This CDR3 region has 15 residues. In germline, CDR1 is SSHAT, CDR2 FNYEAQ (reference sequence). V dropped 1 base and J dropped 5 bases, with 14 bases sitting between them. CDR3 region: CASSLVGPSPETQYF. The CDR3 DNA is TGTGCCAGCAGCTTAGTTGGACCGAGCCCCGAGACCCAGTACTTC.

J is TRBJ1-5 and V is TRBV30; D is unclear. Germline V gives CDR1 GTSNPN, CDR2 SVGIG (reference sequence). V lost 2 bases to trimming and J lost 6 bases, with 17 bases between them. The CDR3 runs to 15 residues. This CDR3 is CAWSIRALGSQPQHF. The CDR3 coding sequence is TGTGCCTGGAGTATTAGGGCCCTAGGAAGTCAGCCCCAGCATTTT.

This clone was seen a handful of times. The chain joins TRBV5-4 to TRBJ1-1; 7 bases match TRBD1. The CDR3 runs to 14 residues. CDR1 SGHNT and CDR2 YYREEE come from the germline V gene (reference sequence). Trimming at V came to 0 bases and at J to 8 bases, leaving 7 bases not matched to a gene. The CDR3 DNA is TGTGCCAGCAGCTTGGACAGGGGACCTTCAGAAGCTTTCTTT. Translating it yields CASSLDRGPSEAFF.

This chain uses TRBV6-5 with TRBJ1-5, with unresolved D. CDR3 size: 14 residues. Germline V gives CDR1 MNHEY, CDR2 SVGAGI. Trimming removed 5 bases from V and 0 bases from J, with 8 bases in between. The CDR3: CASSVTNSNQPQHF. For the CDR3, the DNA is TGTGCCAGCAGTGTGACAAATAGCAATCAGCCCCAGCATTTT.

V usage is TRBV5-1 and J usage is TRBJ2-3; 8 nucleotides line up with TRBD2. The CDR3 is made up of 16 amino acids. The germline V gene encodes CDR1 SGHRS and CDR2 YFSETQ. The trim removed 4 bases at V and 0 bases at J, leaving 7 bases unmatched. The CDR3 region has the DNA TGCGCCAGCAGCGCTACTAGCGGCCTAAGCACAGATACGCAGTATTTT. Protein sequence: CASSATSGLSTDTQYF.

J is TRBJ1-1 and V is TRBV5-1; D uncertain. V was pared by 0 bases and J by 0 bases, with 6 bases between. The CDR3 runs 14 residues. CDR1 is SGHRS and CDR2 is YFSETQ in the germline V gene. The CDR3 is CASSLDSLNTEAFF. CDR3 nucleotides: TGCGCCAGCAGCTTGGATTCACTGAACACTGAAGCTTTCTTT.

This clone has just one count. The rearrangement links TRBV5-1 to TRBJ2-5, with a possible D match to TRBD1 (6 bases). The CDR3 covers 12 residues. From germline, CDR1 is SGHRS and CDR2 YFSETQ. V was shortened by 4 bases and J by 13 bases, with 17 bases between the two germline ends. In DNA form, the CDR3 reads TGCGCCAGCAGCCCTCAAAAGGACAGCCGGTACTTC. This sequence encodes CASSPQKDSRYF. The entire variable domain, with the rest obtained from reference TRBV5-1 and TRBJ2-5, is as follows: KAGVTQTPRYLIKTRGQQVTLSCSPISGHRSVSWYQQTPGQGLQFLFEYFSETQRNKGNFPGRFSGRQFSNSRSEMNVSTLELGDSALYLCASSPQKDSRYFGPGTRLLVL.